These 18 T cell receptor beta chains originate from one sample sequenced in a study of siplizumab effects on memory and regulatory T cells. Libraries were prepared by immunoSEQ multiplex PCR; TCRdb keeps only in-frame clonotypes and omits some of them. This sample has some 100,000 clones, with just under 95% found just once. The sequencing sample was made of non-Treg CD4+ T cells sorted from blood. Source of these receptors: a human donor in good health.

V is TRBV5-1 and J is TRBJ2-3; D remains unclear. There are 12 residues in the CDR3. The germline gives CDR1 SGHRS, CDR2 YFSETQ. The V end lost 2 bases, the J end lost 3 bases, and 4 bases lay between the germline ends. Here the CDR3 DNA reads TGCGCCAGCAGCTTCAAAACAGATACGCAGTATTTT. Its translation: CASSFKTDTQYF.

J is TRBJ2-1 and V is TRBV7-9; maybe TRBD1 (6 bases). V dropped 5 bases and J dropped 5 bases, with 16 bases sitting between them. The CDR3 consists of 15 residues. Germline V gene data show CDR1 as SEHNR and CDR2 as FQNEAQ (reference sequence). The CDR3 DNA reads as TGTGCCAGCAGCCATGGGGGCATTATACACAATGAGCAGTTCTTC. Translated, it gives CASSHGGIIHNEQFF. The full variable domain, rest sourced from reference TRBV7-9 and TRBJ2-1, is DTGVSQNPRHKITKRGQNVTFRCDPISEHNRLYWYRQTLGQGPEFLTYFQNEAQLEKSRLLSDRFSAERPKGSFSTLEIQRTEQGDSAMYLCASSHGGIIHNEQFFGPGTRLTVL.

The CDR3 loop reads CASRLDAGPTGELFF. CDR3 nucleotide sequence: TGTGCCAGCAGGCTAGATGCGGGGCCCACCGGGGAGCTGTTTTTT. V and J are TRBV9 and TRBJ2-2, with D maybe TRBD2 (6 bases). Deletions cut 5 bases from V and 4 bases from J, with 15 bases between. The CDR3 has 15 residues. CDR1 is SGDLS, CDR2 YYNGEE, per germline.

This chain joins TRBV9 and TRBJ1-5; no firm D call. V lost 0 bases, J lost 4 bases, and 8 bases lay in between. CDR3 length equals 14 residues. From germline, CDR1 is SGDLS and CDR2 YYNGEE. CDR3 protein: CASSVGGLNQPQHF. The CDR3 DNA reads TGTGCCAGCAGCGTAGGAGGCCTTAATCAGCCCCAGCATTTT.

V gene TRBV7-4 combines with J gene TRBJ2-7; the D is unclear. The CDR3 runs 14 residues. CDR1 is SGHVT and CDR2 is SQSDAQ in the germline V gene. V gave up 5 bases and J gave up 0 bases, with 11 bases separating them. The CDR3 sequence is CASSRTESSYEQYF. DNA for the CDR3: TGTGCCAGCAGCAGGACGGAAAGCTCCTACGAGCAGTACTTC. Complete variable domain (other parts from reference TRBV7-4 and TRBJ2-7): GAGVSQSPRYKVAKRGRDVALRCDSISGHVTLYWYRQTLGQGSEVLTYSQSDAQRDKSGRPSGRFSAERPERSVSTLKIQRTEQGDSAVYLCASSRTESSYEQYFGPGTRLTVT.

A single count supports this clone. The J gene is TRBJ1-2, the V gene TRBV18; tentative D call: TRBD1 (5 bases). The CDR3 is 13 residues long. The germline V and J ends were trimmed by 2 bases and 7 bases, with 11 bases remaining between them. CDR1 is KGHSH, CDR2 LQKENI, per germline. The CDR3 sequence: CASSPDSSSGYTF. The CDR3 nucleotides read TGTGCCAGCTCACCAGACAGTTCGTCTGGCTACACCTTC.

The V gene is TRBV18, the J gene TRBJ1-4; D is undetermined. The CDR3 is made up of 14 amino acids. V was shortened by 1 base and J by 6 bases, with 9 bases between the two germline ends. CDR1 KGHSH and CDR2 LQKENI come from the germline V gene. CDR3: CASSPLGEDEKLFF. CDR3 coding DNA: TGTGCCAGCTCACCACTTGGGGAGGATGAAAAACTGTTTTTT.

This clone was observed a single time. The chain has TRBV7-9 and TRBJ2-3; TRBD2 aligns across 15 bases. The V and J ends lost 3 bases and 3 bases, in that order; junction bases with no gene match: 4. This CDR3 contains 17 residues. Germline V gene lookup returns CDR1 SEHNR and CDR2 FQNEAQ (reference sequence). The CDR3 bases are TGTGCCAGCAGCTTGGGACTAGCGGGGGGCGTGACAGATACGCAGTATTTT. This codes for CASSLGLAGGVTDTQYF.

V usage is TRBV4-1 and J usage is TRBJ2-1; 12 positions match TRBD2. Germline V CDR1 and CDR2: MGHRA, YSYEKL. Trimming removed 11 bases from V and 8 bases from J; junction bases left unmatched: 16. The CDR3 is made up of 16 amino acids. CDR3 sequence reads: CAGQSRGLAGGHEQFF. In DNA, the CDR3 is TGCGCCGGCCAGAGTCGGGGGCTAGCGGGGGGGCATGAGCAGTTCTTC.

The chain joins TRBV6-1 to TRBJ1-1; 7 nucleotides align to TRBD1. Germline values: CDR1 MNHNS, CDR2 SASEGT. Trimming cost V 5 bases and J 4 bases; bases outside gene matches: 7. CDR3 length: 14 amino acids. CDR3 amino acids: CASSTLTGITEAFF. The CDR3 coding sequence is TGTGCCAGCAGTACCCTGACAGGGATCACTGAAGCTTTCTTT.

The chain recombines TRBV10-1 with TRBJ2-1, with 8 nucleotides matching TRBD1. Germline trimming cut 0 bases from V and 7 bases from J; bases unmatched to any gene: 8. The CDR3 has 16 residues. The germline gives CDR1 WNHNN, CDR2 SYGVQD (reference sequence). Written as DNA, the CDR3 is TGCGCCAGCAGTGAGTCTAGCCAGGGGGCTTGGAATGAGCAGTTCTTC. Its translation is CASSESSQGAWNEQFF.

The V call is TRBV9, the J call TRBJ1-2; 7 bases are shared with TRBD1. Trimming cost V 4 bases and J 2 bases; bases outside gene matches: 2. This CDR3 region has 13 residues. From germline, CDR1 is SGDLS and CDR2 YYNGEE. CDR3 DNA: TGTGCCAGCAGCCCGACAGGGAACTATGGCTACACCTTC. Translated, it gives CASSPTGNYGYTF.

V gene TRBV6-5 combines with J gene TRBJ2-5; D is possibly TRBD1 or TRBD2 (5 bases each). CDR3 size: 13 residues. CDR1 and CDR2 from the germline V gene are MNHEY and SVGAGI. Trimming removed 6 bases from V and 1 base from J, with 9 bases in between. In DNA, the CDR3 is TGTGCCAGCAGCCGGGACGTCCAAGAGACCCAGTACTTC. Translated, it gives CASSRDVQETQYF.

This chain links TRBV7-3 with TRBJ1-2, with TRBD1 matching 9 bases. CDR3 length: 13 residues. Losses at the gene ends were 5 bases for V and 8 bases for J; bases not matched to a gene: 6. Per the germline V gene, CDR1 is SGHTA and CDR2 is FQGTGA. The DNA for the CDR3 is TGTGCCAGCAGCCCGGACAGGGGTGAAGGCTACACCTTC. Translated: CASSPDRGEGYTF.

The gene calls are TRBV11-2 and TRBJ1-3; D remains unclear. The V gene's germline CDR1 is SGHAT and CDR2 FQNNGV. Trimming stripped 0 bases from V and 2 bases from J, with 2 bases between. The CDR3 sequence is 13 residues long. As DNA, the CDR3 is TGTGCCAGCAGCTTAGAGCCTGGAAACACCATATATTTT. Its translation is CASSLEPGNTIYF.

This chain uses TRBV19 with TRBJ1-2, with TRBD1 as a possible D gene (5 bases). Per the germline V gene, CDR1 is LNHDA and CDR2 is SQIVND (reference sequence). V shed 7 bases and J shed 5 bases, with 17 bases lying between them. This CDR3 has 14 amino acids. CDR3 in amino acids: CASTLGGGEYGYTF. CDR3 nucleotides: TGTGCCAGTACTCTCGGTGGAGGGGAGTATGGCTACACCTTC.

The gene calls are TRBV15 and TRBJ2-3; no definite D call. Germline CDR1 LNHNV, CDR2 YYDKDF (reference sequence). Trimming left V 3 bases short and J 3 bases short, with 7 bases between. The CDR3 runs to 13 residues. The CDR3 coding sequence is TGTGCCACCAGCAGGGAACTGACAGATACGCAGTATTTT. This translates into CATSRELTDTQYF. The entire variable domain, with the rest obtained from reference TRBV15 and TRBJ2-3, is as follows: DAMVIQNPRYQVTQFGKPVTLSCSQTLNHNVMYWYQQKSSQAPKLLFHYYDKDFNNEADTPDNFQSRRPNTSFCFLDIRSPGLGDTAMYLCATSRELTDTQYFGPGTRLTVL.

This sequence joins TRBV11-3 and TRBJ2-5, with 15 bases fitting TRBD2. V trimming: 5 bases; J trimming: 4 bases; junction bases outside the gene matches: 8. The germline gives CDR1 SGHNT, CDR2 YENEEA. This CDR3 is 17 amino acids long. The CDR3 bases are TGTGCCAGCAGCAAGGGACTAGCGGGGGGTGAAGGAGAGACCCAGTACTTC. Amino acids: CASSKGLAGGEGETQYF.